The rows below give T cell receptor beta chains drawn from one sample of a study of shared clonotypes between healthy human individuals. TCRdb's copy holds only in-frame clones and misses some; the assay was immunoSEQ multiplex PCR. The table lists some 2.1 million clones, roughly 94% of them singletons, with roughly 0.13% in the top ten. Sequenced: naive CD4+ T cells sorted from blood. The receptor set was obtained from a man aged 18-30 years in good health. Both conserved end residues are part of each CDR3. The order of the fields is clone size, J gene, V gene, D gene, CDR3 protein, CDR3 DNA. The D gene is left open where the match is weak. Clone size is given for some rows only: seen once, a few or many times, or a class if the clone is expanded.

clone_size: .; j_call: TRBJ1-5; v_call: TRBV19; d_call: .; cdr3_aa: CASRILGKPQHF; cdr3_nt: TGTGCCAGTAGAATTTTGGGAAAGCCCCAGCATTTT
clone_size: once; j_call: TRBJ2-7; v_call: TRBV5-1; d_call: TRBD2; cdr3_aa: CASSALAGRPYEQYF; cdr3_nt: TGCGCCAGCAGCGCCTTAGCGGGGCGACCCTACGAGCAGTACTTC
clone_size: .; j_call: TRBJ1-2; v_call: TRBV28; d_call: TRBD1; cdr3_aa: CASSSPGQGFYGYTF; cdr3_nt: TGTGCCAGCAGTTCTCCGGGACAGGGTTTCTATGGCTACACCTTC
clone_size: .; j_call: TRBJ2-7; v_call: TRBV5-1; d_call: TRBD2; cdr3_aa: CASSLTGPGGREQYF; cdr3_nt: TGCGCCAGCAGCTTGACCGGACCGGGAGGCCGCGAGCAGTACTTC
clone_size: .; j_call: TRBJ2-7; v_call: TRBV2; d_call: TRBD2; cdr3_aa: CASRTSGGPTSYEQYF; cdr3_nt: TGTGCCAGCAGGACTAGCGGGGGACCAACCTCCTACGAGCAGTACTTC
clone_size: .; j_call: TRBJ2-3; v_call: TRBV9; d_call: .; cdr3_aa: CASSVVTDTQYF; cdr3_nt: TGTGCCAGCAGCGTAGTTACAGATACGCAGTATTTT
clone_size: once; j_call: TRBJ2-7; v_call: TRBV19; d_call: TRBD2; cdr3_aa: CASSISGTSGSYEQYF; cdr3_nt: TGTGCCAGTAGTATATCCGGGACTAGCGGGTCATACGAGCAGTACTTC
clone_size: once; j_call: TRBJ2-7; v_call: TRBV13; d_call: TRBD1; cdr3_aa: CASSTRQGTYEQYF; cdr3_nt: TGTGCCAGCAGCACCCGACAGGGAACCTACGAGCAGTACTTC
clone_size: .; j_call: TRBJ2-7; v_call: TRBV5-4; d_call: TRBD1; cdr3_aa: CASSLGGGALGSYEQYF; cdr3_nt: TGTGCCAGCAGCTTGGGAGGGGGCGCTTTGGGCTCCTACGAGCAGTACTTC
clone_size: .; j_call: TRBJ2-7; v_call: TRBV6-5; d_call: TRBD2; cdr3_aa: CASSYSPAGSYEQYF; cdr3_nt: TGTGCCAGCAGTTACTCTCCAGCGGGATCCTACGAGCAGTACTTC
clone_size: .; j_call: TRBJ2-7; v_call: TRBV9; d_call: TRBD2; cdr3_aa: CASSPNSGSIYEQYF; cdr3_nt: TGTGCCAGCAGTCCTAACAGCGGGAGTATCTACGAGCAGTACTTC
clone_size: .; j_call: TRBJ2-3; v_call: TRBV7-9; d_call: .; cdr3_aa: CASTPLGAGTDTQYF; cdr3_nt: TGTGCCAGCACCCCCCTCGGGGCTGGCACAGATACGCAGTATTTT
clone_size: .; j_call: TRBJ2-2; v_call: TRBV27; d_call: .; cdr3_aa: CASRPDTARRRTRELFF; cdr3_nt: TGTGCCAGCAGACCTGACACGGCCCGTCGTCGTACCAGGGAGCTGTTTTTT
clone_size: .; j_call: TRBJ2-2; v_call: TRBV5-1; d_call: .; cdr3_aa: CASSLGLPTGELFF; cdr3_nt: TGCGCCAGCAGCTTAGGACTCCCCACCGGGGAGCTGTTTTTT
clone_size: once; j_call: TRBJ2-5; v_call: TRBV11-2; d_call: TRBD2; cdr3_aa: CASSFKGLAGLYQETQYF; cdr3_nt: TGTGCCAGCAGCTTTAAAGGACTAGCGGGATTGTACCAAGAGACCCAGTACTTC
clone_size: .; j_call: TRBJ1-5; v_call: TRBV7-2; d_call: TRBD1; cdr3_aa: CASSSWTGQPQHF; cdr3_nt: TGTGCCAGCAGCTCCTGGACAGGGCAGCCCCAGCATTTT
clone_size: .; j_call: TRBJ2-5; v_call: TRBV7-3; d_call: TRBD1; cdr3_aa: CASSRQGLEETQYF; cdr3_nt: TGTGCCAGCAGCCGACAGGGTTTGGAGGAGACCCAGTACTTC
clone_size: once; j_call: TRBJ2-7; v_call: TRBV5-1; d_call: .; cdr3_aa: CASSLGGPSSYEQYF; cdr3_nt: TGCGCCAGCAGCTTGGGGGGCCCCAGCTCCTACGAGCAGTACTTC
clone_size: .; j_call: TRBJ1-1; v_call: TRBV29-1; d_call: .; cdr3_aa: CSVAGTMNTEAFF; cdr3_nt: TGCAGCGTGGCCGGGACAATGAACACTGAAGCTTTCTTT
clone_size: .; j_call: TRBJ2-7; v_call: TRBV7-8; d_call: TRBD2; cdr3_aa: CASSYTSGTTYEQYF; cdr3_nt: TGTGCCAGCAGCTACACTAGCGGGACTACCTACGAGCAGTACTTC
clone_size: .; j_call: TRBJ1-1; v_call: TRBV20-1; d_call: .; cdr3_aa: CSAAQAFF; cdr3_nt: TGCAGTGCCGCCCAAGCTTTCTTT
clone_size: .; j_call: TRBJ2-3; v_call: TRBV10-1; d_call: TRBD1; cdr3_aa: CASSGQGSTDTQYF; cdr3_nt: TGCGCCAGCAGCGGACAGGGGAGCACAGATACGCAGTATTTT
clone_size: .; j_call: TRBJ1-5; v_call: TRBV18; d_call: TRBD1; cdr3_aa: CASSPRAGGNNQPQHF; cdr3_nt: TGTGCCAGCTCACCCCGGGCAGGGGGGAACAATCAGCCCCAGCATTTT
clone_size: .; j_call: TRBJ2-2; v_call: TRBV29-1; d_call: TRBD2; cdr3_aa: CSVWTSRGGELFF; cdr3_nt: TGCAGCGTATGGACTAGCCGGGGCGGGGAGCTGTTTTTT
clone_size: .; j_call: TRBJ2-2; v_call: TRBV5-1; d_call: .; cdr3_aa: CASSVNQTRWGLNTGELFF; cdr3_nt: TGCGCCAGCAGCGTCAACCAGACTAGGTGGGGGCTGAACACCGGGGAGCTGTTTTTT
clone_size: .; j_call: TRBJ2-2; v_call: TRBV2; d_call: .; cdr3_aa: CASRGTATGELFF; cdr3_nt: TGTGCCAGCAGAGGGACTGCCACCGGGGAGCTGTTTTTT
clone_size: .; j_call: TRBJ1-1; v_call: TRBV2; d_call: TRBD1; cdr3_aa: CASRKQGAPGAEAFF; cdr3_nt: TGTGCCAGCAGGAAACAGGGGGCGCCGGGGGCTGAAGCTTTCTTT
clone_size: .; j_call: TRBJ2-3; v_call: TRBV5-1; d_call: .; cdr3_aa: CASSLAEGKTDTQYF; cdr3_nt: TGCGCCAGCAGCTTGGCCGAGGGTAAGACAGATACGCAGTATTTT
clone_size: .; j_call: TRBJ1-3; v_call: TRBV7-2; d_call: .; cdr3_aa: CASSLVSRISGNTIYF; cdr3_nt: TGTGCCAGCAGCTTAGTAAGCAGAATCTCTGGAAACACCATATATTTT
clone_size: once; j_call: TRBJ2-5; v_call: TRBV30; d_call: TRBD2; cdr3_aa: CAWSVRGLGETQYF; cdr3_nt: TGTGCCTGGAGTGTGCGGGGGTTAGGAGAGACCCAGTACTTC
clone_size: .; j_call: TRBJ1-1; v_call: TRBV6-5; d_call: TRBD1; cdr3_aa: CASRIQGSTEAFF; cdr3_nt: TGTGCCAGCAGGATACAGGGGTCGACTGAAGCTTTCTTT
clone_size: once; j_call: TRBJ2-2; v_call: TRBV9; d_call: TRBD2; cdr3_aa: CASSPRTSGSWSTGELFF; cdr3_nt: TGTGCCAGCAGCCCGAGGACTAGCGGGAGTTGGAGCACCGGGGAGCTGTTTTTT
clone_size: .; j_call: TRBJ2-1; v_call: TRBV7-2; d_call: .; cdr3_aa: CASSSFTSSYNEQFF; cdr3_nt: TGTGCCAGCAGCTCATTTACTAGCTCCTACAATGAGCAGTTCTTC
clone_size: .; j_call: TRBJ1-3; v_call: TRBV11-2; d_call: .; cdr3_aa: CASSLDRQAPIYF; cdr3_nt: TGTGCCAGCAGCTTAGATCGGCAGGCCCCCATATATTTT
clone_size: .; j_call: TRBJ2-1; v_call: TRBV6-1; d_call: .; cdr3_aa: CASSEERRFF; cdr3_nt: TGTGCCAGCAGTGAAGAGCGACGGTTCTTC
clone_size: .; j_call: TRBJ2-3; v_call: TRBV5-1; d_call: TRBD1; cdr3_aa: CASSLGDRDLDTQYF; cdr3_nt: TGCGCCAGCAGCTTGGGGGACAGGGACTTAGATACGCAGTATTTT
clone_size: .; j_call: TRBJ1-5; v_call: TRBV4-1; d_call: .; cdr3_aa: CASSQDYRDNQPQHF; cdr3_nt: TGCGCCAGCAGCCAAGATTACAGGGATAATCAGCCCCAGCATTTT
clone_size: .; j_call: TRBJ2-5; v_call: TRBV7-2; d_call: TRBD2; cdr3_aa: CASSFEGTSQETQYF; cdr3_nt: TGTGCCAGCAGCTTCGAGGGGACTAGCCAAGAGACCCAGTACTTC
clone_size: .; j_call: TRBJ2-7; v_call: TRBV6-1; d_call: TRBD1; cdr3_aa: CASTRTGAEQYF; cdr3_nt: TGTGCCAGCACCAGGACAGGGGCCGAGCAGTACTTC
clone_size: .; j_call: TRBJ1-2; v_call: TRBV6-1; d_call: .; cdr3_aa: CASSEGYTNYGYTF; cdr3_nt: TGTGCCAGCAGTGAGGGGTATACTAACTATGGCTACACCTTC
clone_size: .; j_call: TRBJ2-3; v_call: TRBV19; d_call: TRBD2; cdr3_aa: CASRWTSGGLDTQYF; cdr3_nt: TGTGCCAGTAGATGGACTAGCGGGGGGCTGGATACGCAGTATTTT
clone_size: .; j_call: TRBJ2-3; v_call: TRBV5-1; d_call: .; cdr3_aa: CASRLSTDTQYF; cdr3_nt: TGCGCCAGCAGGCTCAGCACAGATACGCAGTATTTT
clone_size: once; j_call: TRBJ1-5; v_call: TRBV10-3; d_call: .; cdr3_aa: CAISEGEPQPQHF; cdr3_nt: TGTGCCATCAGTGAGGGGGAACCTCAGCCCCAGCATTTT
clone_size: .; j_call: TRBJ1-3; v_call: TRBV2; d_call: .; cdr3_aa: CASEGNSGNTIYF; cdr3_nt: TGTGCCAGCGAGGGGAATTCTGGAAACACCATATATTTT
clone_size: .; j_call: TRBJ2-7; v_call: TRBV11-3; d_call: TRBD1; cdr3_aa: CASSAGQGPEQYF; cdr3_nt: TGTGCCAGCAGCGCGGGACAGGGTCCCGAGCAGTACTTC
clone_size: .; j_call: TRBJ2-3; v_call: TRBV7-9; d_call: .; cdr3_aa: CASSLRRPTDTRYF; cdr3_nt: TGTGCCAGCAGCTTACGAAGGCCCACAGATACGCGGTATTTT
clone_size: .; j_call: TRBJ1-1; v_call: TRBV6-6; d_call: .; cdr3_aa: CASSSRTGNTEAFF; cdr3_nt: TGTGCCAGCAGTTCCCGGACGGGGAACACTGAAGCTTTCTTT
clone_size: once; j_call: TRBJ2-2; v_call: TRBV5-1; d_call: .; cdr3_aa: CASSPFPVNTGELFF; cdr3_nt: TGCGCCAGCAGCCCCTTCCCCGTTAACACCGGGGAGCTGTTTTTT
clone_size: .; j_call: TRBJ2-6; v_call: TRBV5-4; d_call: .; cdr3_aa: CASSLPGNSGANVLTF; cdr3_nt: TGTGCCAGCAGCTTGCCCGGGAACTCTGGGGCCAACGTCCTGACTTTC
clone_size: .; j_call: TRBJ2-3; v_call: TRBV5-4; d_call: TRBD2; cdr3_aa: CASSAGLAGEATQYF; cdr3_nt: TGTGCCAGCAGCGCGGGACTAGCGGGAGAAGCTACGCAGTATTTT
clone_size: .; j_call: TRBJ2-2; v_call: TRBV28; d_call: .; cdr3_aa: CASSLASYTGELFF; cdr3_nt: TGTGCCAGCAGTTTGGCTTCCTACACCGGGGAGCTGTTTTTT